This TCR beta chain originates from a study of siplizumab effects on memory and regulatory T cells. Unstimulated naive, memory, effector memory and TEMRA subsets from three donor pairs have been sequenced, the authors report. This clone occurred once. The antigen remains unidentified. Whole-study findings and limits: In unstimulated cells, naive T cells appeared more diverse than memory T cells and seemed major alloresponse contributors. No assignable naive or memory phenotype existed for roughly 75-97% of proliferating CD4+ or CD8+ clones. Memory cells that were CD4+ and unstimulated gave rise to alloreactive sequences, which siplizumab significantly reduced.

CDR1 and CDR2 (germline): GTSNPN, SVGIG (reference sequence). The CDR3 extends over 12 amino acids. The J segment lost 4 bases and the V segment lost 5 bases, leaving 3 bases of the junction unmatched. Profiled with immunoSEQ multiplex PCR; TCRdb holds only in-frame clones, not every one. The data hold about 66,000 clones, with about 96% observed a single time. The sequence derives from a human donor in good health. V gene TRBV30 combines with J gene TRBJ2-3, with TRBD1 matching 7 bases. Material: naive CD8+ T cells sorted from blood. The CDR3 bases are TGTGCCTGGGACAGGGCCTCAGATACGCAGTATTTT. It translates to CAWDRASDTQYF.